Sequencing of this TCR beta chain was carried out in a study of T cell changes during pregnancy in multiple sclerosis. Assay: immunoSEQ multiplex PCR; the TCRdb copy retains only in-frame clones and omits some. The repertoire holds around 24,000 clones, approximately 89% seen once, with about an eighth in the top ten. Per the germline V gene, CDR1 is MNHEY and CDR2 is SMNVEV (reference sequence). The CDR3 is made up of 15 amino acids. The junction had 4 bases not matched to a gene; V was cut back by 0 bases and J by 3 bases. The J gene is TRBJ2-7, the V gene TRBV27; 8 bases agree with TRBD2. The TCR sequence derives from a female donor in good health, enrolled as a control in a pregnancy study. This specimen was CD8+ T cells from peripheral blood mononuclear cells, taken in the first trimester of pregnancy. CDR3 loop: CASSLSSGSDYEQYF. As DNA, the CDR3 is TGTGCCAGCAGTTTATCCAGCGGGAGCGACTACGAGCAGTACTTC.